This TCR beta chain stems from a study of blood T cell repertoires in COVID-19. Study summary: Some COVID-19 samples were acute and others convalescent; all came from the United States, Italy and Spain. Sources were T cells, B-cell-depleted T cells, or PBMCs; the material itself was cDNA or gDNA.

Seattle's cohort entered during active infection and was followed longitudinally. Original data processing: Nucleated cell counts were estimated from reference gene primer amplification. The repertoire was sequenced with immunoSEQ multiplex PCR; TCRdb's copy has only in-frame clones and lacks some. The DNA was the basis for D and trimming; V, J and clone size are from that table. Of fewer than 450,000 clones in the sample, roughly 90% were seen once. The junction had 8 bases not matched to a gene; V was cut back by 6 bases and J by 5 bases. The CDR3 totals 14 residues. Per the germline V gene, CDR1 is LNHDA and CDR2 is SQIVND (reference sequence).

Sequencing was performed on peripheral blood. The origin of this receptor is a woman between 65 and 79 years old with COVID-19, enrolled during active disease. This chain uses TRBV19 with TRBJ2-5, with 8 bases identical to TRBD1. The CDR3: CASRSGGAGETQYF. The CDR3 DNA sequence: TGTGCCAGTAGATCAGGGGGCGCCGGGGAGACCCAGTACTTC.